This TCR beta chain was retrieved from a study of T-cell reconstitution after alpha-beta-depleted transplantation in children. Findings and limits, study-wide: Recipient T cells and thymic progenitors that survived were the source of the high TCRbeta diversity seen at day 60 in some patients. Several hundred expanded graft clones reportedly were the source of alpha-beta T cells about two months after transplant. When one year had passed after transplant, most T-cell counts and diversity came from newly produced T cells.

Unique molecular identifiers were incorporated when the TCRbeta library was constructed. Via MiXCR, TCRdb re-called the PCR reads, giving one row per CDR3 protein. The sample lists 200,000 to 300,000 distinct CDR3 sequences; about 23% were seen once. This clonotype was counted ten times or more. Its matching antigen is unknown. CDR1 and CDR2 (germline): DFQATT, SNEGSKA (reference sequence). This CDR3 region has 16 residues. Trimming cost V 4 bases and J 5 bases; bases outside gene matches: 15. Specimen: PBMCs, collected before TCRalphabeta/CD19-depleted stem cell transplant. The source of this sequence is a girl aged 2-10 years with Fanconi anemia, due to receive a stem cell transplant. This rearrangement joins TRBV20-1 to TRBJ2-3; 7 bases map to TRBD2. CDR3 nucleotides: TGCAGTGCTAACGACCCTACTAGGGGAGGGAGAGATACGCAGTATTTT. Protein product: CSANDPTRGGRDTQYF.